The 5 T cell receptor beta chains below come from one sample, sequenced in a study of cytomegalovirus exposure and HLA in healthy donors. The PCR ran on 60 Vbeta and 13 Jbeta primers. Clones were sequenced by immunoSEQ multiplex PCR, and TCRdb holds only the in-frame ones, with some missing. The sample consists of 60,000 to 75,000 clones, around 70% of them appearing once. The sequenced material came from PBMCs. The receptors come from a woman younger than 45 in good health and CMV-seropositive.

The chain has TRBV7-2 and TRBJ2-1, with 15 bases lining up with TRBD2. V lost 3 bases to trimming and J lost 10 bases; unmatched junction nucleotides: 7. Germline CDR1 is SGHTA and CDR2 is FQGNSA. The CDR3 runs 16 residues. The CDR3 loop reads CASSFAHGTSGREQFF. As DNA, the CDR3 is TGTGCCAGCAGCTTCGCCCACGGGACTAGCGGGAGGGAGCAGTTCTTC.

This clone has a single count. J is TRBJ1-2 and V is TRBV27; weak D call: TRBD1 (5 bases). V was clipped by 10 bases and J by 4 bases, with 13 bases between them. The CDR3 totals 12 residues. Per the germline V gene, CDR1 is MNHEY and CDR2 is SMNVEV (reference sequence). The CDR3 bases are TGTGCCACTTCCGGGCAGGGCTATGGCTACACCTTC. Encoded protein: CATSGQGYGYTF.

The rearrangement uses TRBV2 and TRBJ1-1, with 8 bases aligning to TRBD1. This CDR3 comprises 16 residues. After removal of 6 bases from V and 7 bases from J, the junction contained 16 bases not matched to a gene. Germline V gene sequence: CDR1 SNHLY, CDR2 FYNNEI. The CDR3 sequence is CASRGSDRVRTLEAFF. Here the CDR3 DNA reads TGTGCCAGCAGGGGTTCGGACAGGGTGAGGACCCTTGAAGCTTTCTTT.

This clone was recorded only once. The chain combines TRBV28 with TRBJ1-2; D is ambiguous. Germline V gene data show CDR1 as MDHEN and CDR2 as SYDVKM. The V gene lost 5 bases and the J gene lost 5 bases, with 12 bases spanning the gap. CDR3 length equals 13 residues. CDR3 in DNA: TGTGCCAGCAGTGGACCCCGGGGATATGGCTACACCTTC. Protein product: CASSGPRGYGYTF.

This clone has a single count. The CDR3 DNA follows: TGTGCCAGCAGTTTCTGGGGGCGGCACACTGAAGCTTTCTTT. Protein: CASSFWGRHTEAFF. This chain uses TRBV27 with TRBJ1-1, with D tentatively TRBD1 (6 bases). There are 14 residues in the CDR3. Germline values: CDR1 MNHEY, CDR2 SMNVEV (reference sequence). V gave up 3 bases and J gave up 3 bases, with 11 bases separating them.